Sequencing of this TCR beta chain was carried out in a study of Tregs in tolerant kidney transplant recipients. This clone is a singleton in its sample. The antigen is unknown. The method was immunoSEQ multiplex PCR; TCRdb's version includes in-frame clones alone and lacks a portion of them. The table includes tens of thousands of clones, around 90% detected once. The study, taken as a whole, reports: Few patients were studied, so findings need validation in larger groups. The most relevant donor-specific Treg TCRbeta repertoire apparently came from expansion with activated donor B cells.

Mixed chimerism was transient after nonmyeloablative marrow transplants from related graft donors. Thawed PBMCs were FACS-sorted into unstimulated CD4+CD25+CD127- regulatory T cells, CD4+CD25- non-regulatory cells, CD4 and CD8 cells. Germline CDR1 is SGHTA and CDR2 is FQGNSA. V shed 3 bases, J shed 4 bases, and the junction held 8 bases outside the gene matches. This CDR3 has 15 residues. Sequences were derived from CD4+ T cells from blood (PBMCs), sampled 24 months after the transplant. This receptor was taken from a human patient who received a combined kidney and bone marrow transplant. A subset of T cells may come from the graft donor. The chain recombines TRBV7-2 with TRBJ2-5; 7 bases align to TRBD2. The CDR3 DNA is TGTGCCAGCAGCTTTCAACGGGGGGAGGGAGAGACCCAGTACTTC. Amino acids: CASSFQRGEGETQYF.